The TCR beta chain under discussion was sequenced for a study of OX40 agonist ivuxolimab in advanced cancers. This CDR3 region has 12 residues. V was clipped by 6 bases and J by 6 bases, with 9 bases between them. The germline V gene encodes CDR1 KGHSH and CDR2 LQKENI. Libraries were prepared by immunoSEQ multiplex PCR; TCRdb keeps only in-frame clonotypes and omits some of them. The profile shows under 90,000 clones, 83% of them singletons. The genes are TRBV18 and TRBJ1-3; D remains unclear. The source was CD4+ or CD8+ T cells sorted from blood, collected in a trial of the OX40 agonist ivuxolimab. The receptor comes from an adult with an advanced solid tumor such as melanoma, head and neck, liver or kidney cancer. CDR3 amino acids: CASSYILNTIYF. CDR3 coding DNA: TGTGCCAGCTCGTATATACTAAACACCATATATTTT.